Shown below are 7 T cell receptor beta chains from a single sample sequenced in a study of radiotherapy plus CTLA-4 blockade in lung cancer. Here immunoSEQ multiplex PCR was the method, and the copy in TCRdb shows in-frame clones only, minus some. Here the sample spans around 70,000 clones, about four fifths being singletons. The sequencing here drew on peripheral blood, taken from a patient treated with radiotherapy plus ipilimumab. These receptors were taken from a human donor with non-small cell lung cancer who had a partial response to radiotherapy plus ipilimumab.

This chain joins TRBV27 and TRBJ2-1; weak D call: TRBD1 (5 bases). V shed 3 bases and J shed 2 bases, with 8 bases lying between them. The CDR3 totals 14 residues. The germline CDR1 and CDR2 sequences are MNHEY and SMNVEV (reference sequence). This CDR3 is CASSLVRAYNEQFF. The DNA for the CDR3 is TGTGCCAGCAGTTTGGTCAGGGCCTACAATGAGCAGTTCTTC.

The gene calls are TRBV30 and TRBJ1-5, with TRBD1 matching over 7 bases. V lost 5 bases and J lost 1; bases outside the gene matches: 2. From germline, CDR1 is GTSNPN and CDR2 SVGIG (reference sequence). CDR3 size: 13 residues. The DNA of the CDR3 is TGTGCCTGGGGGGGACAGAGCAATCAGCCCCAGCATTTT. This codes for CAWGGQSNQPQHF.

This sequence joins TRBV5-4 and TRBJ2-7; 9 bases are shared with TRBD1. Germline CDR1 SGHNT, CDR2 YYREEE (reference sequence). Trimming at V came to 4 bases and at J to 3 bases, leaving 14 bases not matched to a gene. The CDR3 is 17 residues long. In nucleotides, the CDR3 is TGTGCCAGCAGCAACGGGGGCACGACAGGGGGAATCTACGAGCAGTACTTC. This gives the protein CASSNGGTTGGIYEQYF.

CDR3 sequence reads: CASSLDPSGSRGTGELFF. Here the CDR3 DNA reads TGTGCCAGCAGCTTAGATCCTAGCGGGAGTAGGGGCACCGGGGAGCTGTTTTTT. The chain has TRBV7-8 and TRBJ2-2; 10 nucleotides match TRBD2. Germline V gives CDR1 SGHVS, CDR2 FQNEAQ. The CDR3 covers 18 residues. V lost 1 base to trimming and J lost 4 bases; unmatched junction nucleotides: 9. The full variable domain, completed using reference TRBV7-8 and TRBJ2-2, is GAGVSQSPRYKVAKRGQDVALRCDPISGHVSLFWYQQALGQGPEFLTYFQNEAQLDKSGLPSDRFFAERPEGSVSTLKIQRTQQEDSAVYLCASSLDPSGSRGTGELFFGEGSRLTVL.

The chain carries TRBV18 and TRBJ2-7; possible D gene TRBD2, 5 bases. There are 12 residues in the CDR3. Trimming removed 1 base at V and 7 bases at J, with 8 bases between. Germline-derived CDR1 and CDR2 are KGHSH and LQKENI. The CDR3 protein is CASSPRREEQYF. The CDR3 DNA reads TGTGCCAGCTCACCACGCCGGGAAGAGCAGTACTTC.

V usage is TRBV6-1 and J usage is TRBJ1-5, with TRBD1 identical over 7 bases. The CDR3 consists of 16 residues. CDR1 is MNHNS, CDR2 SASEGT, per germline. J lost 1 base, V lost 4 bases, and 7 bases had no gene match. The CDR3 nucleotides are TGTGCCAGCAGTGCCCGGACAGGAACAAGCAATCAGCCCCAGCATTTT. Protein product: CASSARTGTSNQPQHF.

This chain joins TRBV28 and TRBJ2-1, with 9 bases fitting TRBD2. Germline V gives CDR1 MDHEN, CDR2 SYDVKM. The trim removed 0 bases at V and 8 bases at J, leaving 8 bases unmatched. The CDR3 loop spans 16 amino acids. The CDR3 sequence is CASSLWTSGTFDEQFF. DNA for the CDR3: TGTGCCAGCAGTTTATGGACTAGCGGTACCTTCGATGAGCAGTTCTTC.